This T cell receptor (beta chain) derives from a study of shared clonotypes between healthy human individuals. The naive CD8 population came from CD45RO-negative cells selected for CCR7, without terminally differentiated effector memory CD45RA+ cells. CDR3 length: 18 amino acids. Some 30,000 T cell genomes (roughly 0.2 ug DNA) went into each sorted-subset replicate. Sequencing used immunoSEQ multiplex PCR; TCRdb keeps in-frame clones, though not all of them. This sample yields 1.5 million to 2.5 million clones, of which over 85% are seen a single time; approximately 1.2% belongs to the top ten. The clonotype was recovered from a young man in good health. V gene TRBV12-1 combines with J gene TRBJ2-5; the tabulated D call, TRBD2, remains unverified against the DNA. TRBV12-1 is a pseudogene. The sample comprised naive CD8+ T cells sorted from blood. The CDR3 sequence: CASSTGLAGGAYQETQYF. CDR3 nucleotide sequence: TGTGCCAGCAGCACGGGACTAGCGGGGGGCGCGTACCAAGAGACCCAGTACTTC.